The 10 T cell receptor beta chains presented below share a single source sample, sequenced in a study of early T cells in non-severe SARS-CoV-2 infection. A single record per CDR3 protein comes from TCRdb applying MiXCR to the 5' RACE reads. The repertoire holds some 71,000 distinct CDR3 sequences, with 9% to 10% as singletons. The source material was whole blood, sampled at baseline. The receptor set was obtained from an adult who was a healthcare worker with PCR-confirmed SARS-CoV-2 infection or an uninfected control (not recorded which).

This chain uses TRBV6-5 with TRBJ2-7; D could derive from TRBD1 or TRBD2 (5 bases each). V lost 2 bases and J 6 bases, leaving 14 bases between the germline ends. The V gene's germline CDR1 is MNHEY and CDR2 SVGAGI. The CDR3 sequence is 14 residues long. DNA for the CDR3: TGTGCCAGCAGTTACGGTGGGGGTACTCCCGAGCAGTACTTC. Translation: CASSYGGGTPEQYF.

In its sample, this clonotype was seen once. This CDR3 reads CASTADYTQYF. In nucleotides, the CDR3 is TGTGCCAGCACCGCCGACTATACGCAGTATTTT. The chain uses TRBV7-9 and TRBJ2-3; D gene ambiguous. The germline V and J ends were trimmed by 7 bases and 7 bases, with 9 bases remaining between them. This CDR3 comprises 11 residues. CDR1 SEHNR and CDR2 FQNEAQ come from the germline V gene (reference sequence). The variable domain in full, completed from reference TRBV7-9 and TRBJ2-3, reads DTGVSQNPRHKITKRGQNVTFRCDPISEHNRLYWYRQTLGQGPEFLTYFQNEAQLEKSRLLSDRFSAERPKGSFSTLEIQRTEQGDSAMYLCASTADYTQYFGPGTRLTVL.

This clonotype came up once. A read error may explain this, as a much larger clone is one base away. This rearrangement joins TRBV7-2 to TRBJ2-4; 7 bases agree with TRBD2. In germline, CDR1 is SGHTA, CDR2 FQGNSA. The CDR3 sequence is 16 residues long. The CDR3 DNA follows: TGTGTCAGCAGCTCGCGACTAGCTATAGGGAGGAACATTCAGTACTTC. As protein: CVSSSRLAIGRNIQYF.

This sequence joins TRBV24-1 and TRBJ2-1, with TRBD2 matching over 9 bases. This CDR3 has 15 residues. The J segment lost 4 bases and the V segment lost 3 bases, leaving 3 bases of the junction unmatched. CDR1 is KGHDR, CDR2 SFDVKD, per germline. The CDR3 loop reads CATSDQLAGYNEQFF. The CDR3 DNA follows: TGTGCCACCAGTGATCAGCTAGCGGGGTACAATGAGCAGTTCTTC.

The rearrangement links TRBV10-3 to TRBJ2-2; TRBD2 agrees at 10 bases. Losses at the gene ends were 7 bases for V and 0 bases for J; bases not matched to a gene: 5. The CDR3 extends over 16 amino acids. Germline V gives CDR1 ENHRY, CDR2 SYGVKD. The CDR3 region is CAITRTSGTNTGELFF. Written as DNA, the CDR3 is TGTGCCATCACCCGCACTAGCGGGACGAACACCGGGGAGCTGTTTTTT.

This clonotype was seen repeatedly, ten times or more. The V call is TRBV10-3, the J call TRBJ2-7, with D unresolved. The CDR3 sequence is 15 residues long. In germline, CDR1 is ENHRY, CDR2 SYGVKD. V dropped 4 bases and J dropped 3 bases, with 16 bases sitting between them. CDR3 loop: CAISVVTRKGYEQYF. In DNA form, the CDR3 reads TGTGCCATCAGTGTTGTTACTCGTAAGGGCTACGAGCAGTACTTC.

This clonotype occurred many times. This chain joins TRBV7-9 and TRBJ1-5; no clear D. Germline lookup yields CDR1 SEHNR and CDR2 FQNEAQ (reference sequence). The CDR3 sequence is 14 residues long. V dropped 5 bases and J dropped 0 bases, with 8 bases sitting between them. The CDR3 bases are TGTGCCAGCAGCCGAGACACTAGCAATCAGCCCCAGCATTTT. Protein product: CASSRDTSNQPQHF.

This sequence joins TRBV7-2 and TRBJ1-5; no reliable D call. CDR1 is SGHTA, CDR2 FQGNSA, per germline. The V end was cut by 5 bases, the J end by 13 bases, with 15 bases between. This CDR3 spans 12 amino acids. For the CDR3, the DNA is TGTGCCAGCAGCCCAGGCCCAAATCAGCAGCATTTT. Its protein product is CASSPGPNQQHF.

The CDR3 spells CASSLFQILYNEQFF. CDR3 DNA sequence: TGTGCCAGCAGCTTATTCCAGATACTGTACAATGAGCAGTTCTTC. V and J are TRBV7-2 and TRBJ2-1; D remains unclear. Between the trimmed V and J ends, which lost 2 bases and 4 bases, there was a span of 12 bases. The CDR3 length is 15 residues. CDR1 is SGHTA and CDR2 is FQGNSA in the germline V gene.

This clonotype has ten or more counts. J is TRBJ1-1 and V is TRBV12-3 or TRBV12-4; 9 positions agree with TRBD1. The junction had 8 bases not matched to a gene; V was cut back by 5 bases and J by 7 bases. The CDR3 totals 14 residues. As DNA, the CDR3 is TGTGCCAGCAGTCCGGGACAGGGCGGCAATGAAGCTTTCTTT. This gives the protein CASSPGQGGNEAFF.